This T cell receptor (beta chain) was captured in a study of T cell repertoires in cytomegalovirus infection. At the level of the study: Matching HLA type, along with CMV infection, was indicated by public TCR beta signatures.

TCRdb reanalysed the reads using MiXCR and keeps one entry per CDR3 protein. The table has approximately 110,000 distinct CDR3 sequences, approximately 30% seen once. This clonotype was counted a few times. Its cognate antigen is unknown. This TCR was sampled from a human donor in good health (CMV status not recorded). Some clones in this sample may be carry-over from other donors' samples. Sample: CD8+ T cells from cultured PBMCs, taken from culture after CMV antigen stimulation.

DNA of the CDR3: TGTGCCGGGGGGGAACCCTACTCTGGCTACACCTTC. Translation gives CAGGEPYSGYTF. J is TRBJ1-2 and V is TRBV6-6; TRBD1 might be the D (5 bases). The CDR3 extends over 12 amino acids. Germline CDR1 MNHNY, CDR2 SVGAGI (reference sequence). V was shortened by 11 bases and J by 7 bases, with 17 bases between the two germline ends.